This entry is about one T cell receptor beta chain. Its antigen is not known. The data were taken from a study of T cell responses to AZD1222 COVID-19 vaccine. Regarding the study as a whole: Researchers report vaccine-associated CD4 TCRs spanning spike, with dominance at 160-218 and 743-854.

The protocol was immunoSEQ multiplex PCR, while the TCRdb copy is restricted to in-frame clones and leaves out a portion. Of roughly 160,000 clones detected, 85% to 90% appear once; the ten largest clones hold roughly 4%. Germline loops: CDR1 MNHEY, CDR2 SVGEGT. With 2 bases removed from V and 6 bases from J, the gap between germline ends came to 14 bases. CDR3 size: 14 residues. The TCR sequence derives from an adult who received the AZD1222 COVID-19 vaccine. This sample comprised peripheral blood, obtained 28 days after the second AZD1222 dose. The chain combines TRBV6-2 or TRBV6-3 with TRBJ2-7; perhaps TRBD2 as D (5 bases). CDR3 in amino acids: CASSYVEARSEQYF. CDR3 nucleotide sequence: TGTGCCAGCAGTTACGTGGAGGCCCGATCCGAGCAGTACTTC.